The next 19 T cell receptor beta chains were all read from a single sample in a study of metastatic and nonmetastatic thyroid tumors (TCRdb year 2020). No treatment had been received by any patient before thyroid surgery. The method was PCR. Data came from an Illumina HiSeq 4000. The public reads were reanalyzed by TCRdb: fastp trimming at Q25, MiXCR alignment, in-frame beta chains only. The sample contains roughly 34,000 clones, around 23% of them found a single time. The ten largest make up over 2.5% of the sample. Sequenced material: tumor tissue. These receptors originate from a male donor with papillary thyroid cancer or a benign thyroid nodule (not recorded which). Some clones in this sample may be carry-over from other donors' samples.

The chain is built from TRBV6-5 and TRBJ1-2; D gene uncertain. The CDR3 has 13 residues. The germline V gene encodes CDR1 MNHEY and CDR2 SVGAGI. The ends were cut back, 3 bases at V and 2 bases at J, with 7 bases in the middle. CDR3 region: CASSYTPNYGYTF. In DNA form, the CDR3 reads TGTGCCAGCAGTTATACTCCAAACTATGGCTACACCTTC.

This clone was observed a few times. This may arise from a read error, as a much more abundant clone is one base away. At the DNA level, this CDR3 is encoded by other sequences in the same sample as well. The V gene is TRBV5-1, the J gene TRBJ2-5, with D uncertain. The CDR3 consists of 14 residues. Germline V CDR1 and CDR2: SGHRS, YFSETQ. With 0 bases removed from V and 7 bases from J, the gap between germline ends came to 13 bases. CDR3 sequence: CASSLVGFSGTQYF. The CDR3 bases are TGCGCCAGCAGCTTGGTCGGGTTTTCAGGGACCCAGTACTTC.

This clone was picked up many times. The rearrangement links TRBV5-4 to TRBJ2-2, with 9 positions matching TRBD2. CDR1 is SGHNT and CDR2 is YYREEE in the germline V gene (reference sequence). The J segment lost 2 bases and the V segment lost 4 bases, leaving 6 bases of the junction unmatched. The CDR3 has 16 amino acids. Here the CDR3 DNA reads TGTGCCAGCAGCAATAGCGGGAGTGCAAACACCGGGGAGCTGTTTTTT. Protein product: CASSNSGSANTGELFF.

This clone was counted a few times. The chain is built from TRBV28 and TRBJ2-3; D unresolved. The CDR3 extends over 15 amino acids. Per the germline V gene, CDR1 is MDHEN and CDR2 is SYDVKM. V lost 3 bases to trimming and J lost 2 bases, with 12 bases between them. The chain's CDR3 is CASSLPSALTDTQYF. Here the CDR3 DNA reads TGTGCCAGCAGTTTGCCCTCGGCTCTCACAGATACGCAGTATTTT.

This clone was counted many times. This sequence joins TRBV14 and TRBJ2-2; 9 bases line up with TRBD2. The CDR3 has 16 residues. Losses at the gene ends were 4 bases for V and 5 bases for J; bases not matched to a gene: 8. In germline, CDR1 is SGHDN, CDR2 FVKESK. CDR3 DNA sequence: TGTGCCAGCAGCCCGATCGGTACTAGCGGGACCGGGGAGCTGTTTTTT. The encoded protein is CASSPIGTSGTGELFF. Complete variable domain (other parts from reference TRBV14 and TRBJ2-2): EAGVTQFPSHSVIEKGQTVTLRCDPISGHDNLYWYRRVMGKEIKFLLHFVKESKQDESGMPNNRFLAERTGGTYSTLKVQPAELEDSGVYFCASSPIGTSGTGELFFGEGSRLTVL.

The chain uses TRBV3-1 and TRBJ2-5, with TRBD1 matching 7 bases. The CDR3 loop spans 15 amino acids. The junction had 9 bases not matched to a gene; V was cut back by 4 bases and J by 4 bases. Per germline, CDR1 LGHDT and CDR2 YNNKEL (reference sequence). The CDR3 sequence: CASSPDRTGGETQYF. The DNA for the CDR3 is TGTGCCAGCAGCCCAGACCGGACAGGAGGAGAGACCCAGTACTTC.

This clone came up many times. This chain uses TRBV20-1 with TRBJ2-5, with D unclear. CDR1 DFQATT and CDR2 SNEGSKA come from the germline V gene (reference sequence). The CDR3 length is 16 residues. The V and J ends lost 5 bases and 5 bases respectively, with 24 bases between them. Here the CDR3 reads CSASTITNKERETQYF. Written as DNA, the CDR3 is TGCAGTGCTTCTACTATCACTAACAAGGAAAGGGAGACCCAGTACTTC.

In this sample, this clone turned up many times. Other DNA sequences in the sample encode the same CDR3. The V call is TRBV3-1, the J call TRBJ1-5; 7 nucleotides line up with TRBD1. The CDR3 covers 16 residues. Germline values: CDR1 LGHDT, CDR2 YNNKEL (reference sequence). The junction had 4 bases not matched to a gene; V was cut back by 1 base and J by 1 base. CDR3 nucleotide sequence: TGTGCCAGCAGCCAAGGCCCCAGGGGGAGCAATCAGCCCCAGCATTTT. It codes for CASSQGPRGSNQPQHF.

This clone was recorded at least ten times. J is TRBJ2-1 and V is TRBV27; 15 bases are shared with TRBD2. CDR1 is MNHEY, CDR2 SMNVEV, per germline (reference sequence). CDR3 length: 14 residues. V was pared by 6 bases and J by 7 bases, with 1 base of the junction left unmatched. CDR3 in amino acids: CASRGLAGGNEQFF. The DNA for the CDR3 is TGTGCCAGCAGAGGACTAGCGGGAGGGAATGAGCAGTTCTTC.

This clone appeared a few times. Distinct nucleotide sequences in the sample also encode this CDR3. The CDR3 bases are TGTGCCACCAATCTTAACCCTGCTTACGAGCAGTACTTC. Translation: CATNLNPAYEQYF. The chain uses TRBV28 and TRBJ2-7, with D hard to call. The germline gives CDR1 MDHEN, CDR2 SYDVKM. This CDR3 has 13 residues. Trimming shortened V by 10 bases and J by 4 bases, and 17 bases separated the two germline ends.

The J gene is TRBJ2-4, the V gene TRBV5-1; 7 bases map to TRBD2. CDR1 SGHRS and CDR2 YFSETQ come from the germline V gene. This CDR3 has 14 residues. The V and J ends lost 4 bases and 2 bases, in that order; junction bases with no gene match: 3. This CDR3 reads CASSPGGTKNIQYF. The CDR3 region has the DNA TGCGCCAGCAGCCCCGGGGGGACCAAAAACATTCAGTACTTC.

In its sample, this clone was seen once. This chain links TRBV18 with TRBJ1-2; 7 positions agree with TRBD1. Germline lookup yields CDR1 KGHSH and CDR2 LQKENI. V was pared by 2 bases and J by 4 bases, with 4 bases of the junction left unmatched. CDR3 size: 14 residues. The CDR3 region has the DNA TGTGCCAGCTCACCAGAGACAGGGTCCTATGGCTACACCTTC. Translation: CASSPETGSYGYTF. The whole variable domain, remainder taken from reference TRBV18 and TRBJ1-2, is NAGVMQNPRHLVRRRGQEARLRCSPMKGHSHVYWYRQLPEEGLKFMVYLQKENIIDESGMPKERFSAEFPKEGPSILRIQQVVRGDSAAYFCASSPETGSYGYTFGSGTRLTVV.

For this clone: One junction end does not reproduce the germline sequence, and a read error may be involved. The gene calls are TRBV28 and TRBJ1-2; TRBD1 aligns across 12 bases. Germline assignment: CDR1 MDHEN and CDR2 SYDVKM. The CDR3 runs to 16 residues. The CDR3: CASKGQGAYKDYGYTF. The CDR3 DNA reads TGTGCAAGCAAGGGACAGGGGGCGTATAAGGACTATGGCTACACCTTC.

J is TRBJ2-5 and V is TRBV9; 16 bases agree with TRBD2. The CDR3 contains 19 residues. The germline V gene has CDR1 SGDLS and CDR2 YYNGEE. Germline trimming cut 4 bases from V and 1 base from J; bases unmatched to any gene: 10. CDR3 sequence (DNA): TGTGCCAGCAGCCCGGGACTAGCGGGAGGGGGTAGGGTCCAAGAGACCCAGTACTTC. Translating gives CASSPGLAGGGRVQETQYF. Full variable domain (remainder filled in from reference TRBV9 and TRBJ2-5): DSGVTQTPKHLITATGQRVTLRCSPRSGDLSVYWYQQSLDQGLQFLIQYYNGEERAKGNILERFSAQQFPDLHSELNLSSLELGDSALYFCASSPGLAGGGRVQETQYFGPGTRLLVL.

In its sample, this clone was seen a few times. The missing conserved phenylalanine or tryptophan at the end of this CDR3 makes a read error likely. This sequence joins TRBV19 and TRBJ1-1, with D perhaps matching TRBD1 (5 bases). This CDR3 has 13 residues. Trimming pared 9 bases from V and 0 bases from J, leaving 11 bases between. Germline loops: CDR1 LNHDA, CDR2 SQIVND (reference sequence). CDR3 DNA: TGTGCCAGCTTCGGGGGAATGAACACTGAAGCTTTCTCT. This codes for CASFGGMNTEAFS.

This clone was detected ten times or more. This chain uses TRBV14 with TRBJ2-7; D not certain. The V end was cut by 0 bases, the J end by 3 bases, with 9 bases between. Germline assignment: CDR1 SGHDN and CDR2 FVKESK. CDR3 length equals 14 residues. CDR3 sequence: CASSQEADHYEQYF. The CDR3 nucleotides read TGTGCCAGCAGCCAAGAGGCAGACCACTACGAGCAGTACTTC.

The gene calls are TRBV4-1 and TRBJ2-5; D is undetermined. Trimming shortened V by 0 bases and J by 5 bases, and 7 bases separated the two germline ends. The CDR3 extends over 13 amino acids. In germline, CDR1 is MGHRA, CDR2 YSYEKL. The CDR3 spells CASSQETLETQYF. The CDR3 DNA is TGCGCCAGCAGCCAAGAGACGTTGGAGACCCAGTACTTC.

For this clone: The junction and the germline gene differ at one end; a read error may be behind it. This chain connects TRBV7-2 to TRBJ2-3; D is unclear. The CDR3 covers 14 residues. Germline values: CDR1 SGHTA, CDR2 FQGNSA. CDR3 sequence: CASGFVGSTDTQYF. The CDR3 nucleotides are TGTGCCAGCGGCTTCGTCGGTAGCACAGATACGCAGTATTTT.

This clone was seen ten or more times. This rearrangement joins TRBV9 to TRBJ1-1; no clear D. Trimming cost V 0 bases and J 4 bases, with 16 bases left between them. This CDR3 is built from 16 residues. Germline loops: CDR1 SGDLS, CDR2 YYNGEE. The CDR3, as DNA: TGTGCCAGCAGCGTAGACTTTCGGGGTTTAGGCACTGAAGCTTTCTTT. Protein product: CASSVDFRGLGTEAFF.